Listed below are T cell receptor beta chains from one sample, sequenced in a study of cytotoxic CD8 clonotypes in ibrutinib-treated CLL. The data were produced by immunoSEQ multiplex PCR, yet TCRdb's version contains in-frame clones alone and is incomplete. Counted here are over 40,000 clones, roughly 85% occurring once; the ten biggest clones make up about a fifth. Specimen: PBMCs, collected after 24 months of ibrutinib treatment. The origin of the receptors is a human donor with chronic lymphocytic leukemia. Both conserved end residues are part of each CDR3. D genes are given only for firm matches. Where a row states a size, it is once, few, many or the class of an expanded clone; other rows omit it.

TRBD2	TRBV28	TRBJ2-7	once	CASSYPGLAGASYEQYF	TGTGCCAGCAGTTACCCGGGACTAGCGGGAGCTTCCTACGAGCAGTACTTC
NA	TRBV7-8	TRBJ2-7	NA	CASSLEAAGKGYEQYF	TGTGCCAGCAGCTTAGAGGCGGCGGGCAAAGGGTACGAGCAGTACTTC
NA	TRBV20-1	TRBJ2-7	few	CSATGRHKQYF	TGCAGTGCTACAGGACGGCACAAGCAGTACTTC
TRBD2	TRBV9	TRBJ2-1	NA	CASTSGSPTYNEQFF	TGTGCCAGCACTAGCGGGAGCCCCACCTACAATGAGCAGTTCTTC
NA	TRBV30	TRBJ1-2	NA	CARQRGAARGYTF	TGTGCCCGTCAAAGGGGGGCCGCACGTGGCTACACCTTC
NA	TRBV15	TRBJ2-1	NA	CATSRGQESYNEQFF	TGTGCCACCAGCAGAGGGCAAGAGTCCTACAATGAGCAGTTCTTC
NA	TRBV19	TRBJ1-2	NA	CASSISVYGYTF	TGTGCCAGTAGTATATCCGTTTATGGCTACACCTTC
TRBD1	TRBV2	TRBJ1-1	NA	CASSDDRDRVGTEAFF	TGTGCCAGCAGCGACGACCGGGACAGGGTGGGCACTGAAGCTTTCTTT
TRBD1	TRBV18	TRBJ1-3	NA	CASSSDRVTGNTIYF	TGTGCCAGCTCATCAGACAGGGTCACTGGAAACACCATATATTTT
NA	TRBV12-2	TRBJ2-7	NA	CASRTQGTSGRSSYEQYF	TGTGCAAGTCGTACGCAGGGGACTAGCGGCAGAAGCTCCTACGAGCAGTACTTC
TRBD1	TRBV6-1	TRBJ2-7	NA	CASETGGAGEQYF	TGTGCCAGCGAGACAGGGGGCGCGGGCGAGCAGTACTTC
NA	TRBV10-3	TRBJ1-4	NA	CAISGGGIDSPLAGKLFF	TGTGCCATCAGTGGAGGGGGGATCGACAGTCCTTTGGCAGGAAAACTGTTTTTT
NA	TRBV19	TRBJ2-7	NA	CASKGLISGSYEQYF	TGTGCCAGTAAGGGTTTGATAAGCGGTTCCTACGAGCAGTACTTC
NA	TRBV11-2	TRBJ1-1	NA	CASTRGGWDTEAFF	TGTGCCAGCACTCGAGGTGGGTGGGACACTGAAGCTTTCTTT
NA	TRBV11-2	TRBJ2-7	NA	CASSLNAWTDPYEQYF	TGTGCCAGCAGCTTAAACGCGTGGACAGACCCCTACGAGCAGTACTTC
NA	TRBV27	TRBJ1-3	NA	CASSPRTDHSGNTIYF	TGTGCCAGCAGTCCCCGGACAGACCACTCTGGAAACACCATATATTTT
NA	TRBV7-9	TRBJ1-2	NA	CASSLGSTVTEGYTF	TGTGCCAGCAGCTTAGGATCAACGGTTACGGAAGGCTACACCTTC
TRBD2	TRBV30	TRBJ2-1	NA	CAWSGGGTSGTLNNEQFF	TGTGCCTGGAGTGGGGGAGGGACTAGCGGGACTTTGAACAATGAGCAGTTCTTC
TRBD2	TRBV5-1	TRBJ2-7	NA	CASSRELAGTYEQYF	TGCGCCAGCAGCCGGGAACTAGCGGGAACCTACGAGCAGTACTTC
TRBD1	TRBV19	TRBJ1-2	NA	CASTRDRDYGYTF	TGTGCCAGCACCCGGGACAGGGATTATGGCTACACCTTC
TRBD1	TRBV28	TRBJ2-6	NA	CASSLFGQGSSGANVLTF	TGTGCCAGCAGTTTATTCGGACAGGGGTCCTCTGGGGCCAACGTCCTGACTTTC
TRBD1	TRBV5-4	TRBJ2-7	NA	CASSRGQGIVYEQYF	TGTGCCAGCAGTCGGGGACAGGGGATAGTGTACGAGCAGTACTTC
NA	TRBV13	TRBJ2-1	NA	CASSLKPLVDEQFF	TGTGCCAGCAGCTTAAAGCCCCTCGTAGATGAGCAGTTCTTC
NA	TRBV7-2	TRBJ2-3	NA	CASSFTGGDTDTQYF	TGTGCCAGCAGCTTTACCGGGGGTGACACAGATACGCAGTATTTT
NA	TRBV27	TRBJ2-5	NA	CASSLVSQETQYF	TGTGCCAGCAGTTTGGTGAGCCAAGAGACCCAGTACTTC
TRBD2	TRBV7-2	TRBJ2-1	NA	CASSASLLAGDGFF	TGTGCCAGCAGCGCAAGCCTACTAGCGGGAGACGGGTTCTTC
TRBD2	TRBV11-3	TRBJ2-1	NA	CASSPGEGTSGYNEQFF	TGTGCCAGCAGCCCAGGGGAGGGGACTAGCGGCTACAATGAGCAGTTCTTC
NA	TRBV11-2	TRBJ2-3	NA	CASSLGQGPDTQYF	TGTGCCAGCAGCTTAGGCCAGGGACCAGATACGCAGTATTTT
NA	TRBV6-6	TRBJ2-7	few	CASIGQTYEQYF	TGTGCCAGCATTGGACAAACCTACGAGCAGTACTTC
TRBD1	TRBV6-6	TRBJ2-1	once	CASSPPDRGTHEQFF	TGTGCCAGCAGTCCACCGGACAGGGGGACGCATGAGCAGTTCTTC
NA	TRBV6-6	TRBJ2-1	once	CASSSSSSYNEQFF	TGTGCCAGCAGTAGTTCAAGCTCCTACAATGAGCAGTTCTTC
NA	TRBV14	TRBJ2-1	NA	CASSPGLPNYNEQFF	TGTGCCAGCAGCCCGGGACTTCCAAACTACAATGAGCAGTTCTTC
NA	TRBV4-2	TRBJ2-3	NA	CASSQDGAASTDTQYF	TGTGCCAGCAGCCAAGATGGGGCTGCCTCCACAGATACGCAGTATTTT
NA	TRBV5-6	TRBJ1-2	NA	CASSLRGLDYGYTF	TGTGCCAGCAGCTTGAGGGGATTGGACTATGGCTACACCTTC
NA	TRBV19	TRBJ2-2	NA	CASRPPRSNTGELFF	TGTGCCAGTAGGCCCCCCCGGTCTAACACCGGGGAGCTGTTTTTT
NA	TRBV6-1	TRBJ2-1	NA	CASDEGGGGNEQFF	TGTGCCAGCGACGAAGGGGGCGGAGGGAATGAGCAGTTCTTC